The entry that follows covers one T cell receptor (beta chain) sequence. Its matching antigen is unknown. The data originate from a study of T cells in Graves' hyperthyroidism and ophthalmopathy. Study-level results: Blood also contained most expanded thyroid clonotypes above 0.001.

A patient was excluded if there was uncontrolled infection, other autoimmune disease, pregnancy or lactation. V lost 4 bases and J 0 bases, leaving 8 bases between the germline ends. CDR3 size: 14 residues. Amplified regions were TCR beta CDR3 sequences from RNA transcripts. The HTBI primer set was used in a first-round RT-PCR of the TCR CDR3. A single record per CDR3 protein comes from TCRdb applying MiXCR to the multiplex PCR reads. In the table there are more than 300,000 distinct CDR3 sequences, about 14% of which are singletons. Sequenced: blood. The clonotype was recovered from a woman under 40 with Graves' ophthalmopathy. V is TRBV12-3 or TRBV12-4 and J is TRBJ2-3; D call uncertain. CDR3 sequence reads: CASSSPGSTDTQYF. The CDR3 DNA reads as TGTGCCAGCAGTTCACCGGGCAGCACAGATACGCAGTATTTT.